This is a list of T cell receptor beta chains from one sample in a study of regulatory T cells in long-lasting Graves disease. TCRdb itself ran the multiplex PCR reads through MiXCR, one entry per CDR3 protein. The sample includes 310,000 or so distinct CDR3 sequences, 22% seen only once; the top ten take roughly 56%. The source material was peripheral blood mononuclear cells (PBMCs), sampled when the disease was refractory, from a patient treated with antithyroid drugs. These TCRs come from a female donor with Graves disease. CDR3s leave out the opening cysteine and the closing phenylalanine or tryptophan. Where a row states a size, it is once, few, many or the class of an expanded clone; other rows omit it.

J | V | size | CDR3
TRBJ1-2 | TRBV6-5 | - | ASSYGQGHYGYT
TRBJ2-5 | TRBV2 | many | ASSELRETQY
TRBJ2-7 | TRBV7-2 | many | ASSLGTGTGFREQY
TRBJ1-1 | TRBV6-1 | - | ASGQNGVAEAF
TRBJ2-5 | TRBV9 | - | ASSPRTGRETQY
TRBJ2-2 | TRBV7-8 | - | AGSGTSGRALVTGELF
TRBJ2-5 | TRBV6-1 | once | ASSPWTEETQY
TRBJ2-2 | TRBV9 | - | ASSPFGGTGELF
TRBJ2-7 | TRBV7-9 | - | ASSQDPPASSYEQY
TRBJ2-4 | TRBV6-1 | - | ASSEFGGGNIQY
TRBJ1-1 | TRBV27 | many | ASRGQGFMNTEAF
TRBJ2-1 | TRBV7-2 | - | ASSPQGGLAGGGGNEQF
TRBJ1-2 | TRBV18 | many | ASSPQGQEGYT
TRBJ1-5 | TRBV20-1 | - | SAREAERYSNQPQH
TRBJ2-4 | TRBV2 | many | ASDRGDIQY
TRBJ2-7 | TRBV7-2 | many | ASSLMSSLYEQY
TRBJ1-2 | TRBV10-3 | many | AISELGGSGYT
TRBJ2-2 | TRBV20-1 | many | SVRSRDTGELF
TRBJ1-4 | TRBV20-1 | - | SARGAGGNEKLF
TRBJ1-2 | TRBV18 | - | ASSPRESFFDYGYT
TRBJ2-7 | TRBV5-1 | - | ASRSDTDYEQY
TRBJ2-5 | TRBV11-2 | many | ASSLGAQETQY
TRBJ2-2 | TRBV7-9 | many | ASSLVPGELF
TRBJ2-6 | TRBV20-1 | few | SAPWTGVHSSGANVLT
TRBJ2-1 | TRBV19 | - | ASSIVGSNEQF
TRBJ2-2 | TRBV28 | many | ASSSLLAGAEANTGELF
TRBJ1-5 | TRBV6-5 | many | ASSYGQQPQH
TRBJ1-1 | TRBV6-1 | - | ASRQLVPEAF
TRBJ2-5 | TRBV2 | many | ASSEIGVQETQY
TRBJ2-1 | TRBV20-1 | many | SAERPGGNEQF
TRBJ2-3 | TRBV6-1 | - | ASTTGGTDTQY
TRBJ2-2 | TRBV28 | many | ASSSPGQPGELF
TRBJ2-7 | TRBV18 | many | ASSRGQASEQY
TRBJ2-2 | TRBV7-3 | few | ASSLNVPGELF
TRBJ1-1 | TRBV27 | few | ASSVQRYTEAF